The entry that follows covers one T cell receptor beta chain sequence. These data are taken from a study of cytomegalovirus exposure and HLA in healthy donors. The PCR ran on 60 Vbeta and 13 Jbeta primers. Only in-frame clones appear in the TCRdb table, and some are missing; sequencing was by immunoSEQ multiplex PCR. This table has 95,000 to 150,000 clones, about 80% appearing once. Germline CDR1 is SGHDN and CDR2 is FVKESK. This CDR3 contains 17 residues. V gave up 1 base and J gave up 2 bases; unmatched junction bases: 9. Sequencing was carried out using PBMCs. This rearrangement joins TRBV14 to TRBJ2-5; 8 positions match TRBD1. The clonotype comes from a woman between 18 and 30 years old in good health and CMV-seronegative. DNA of the CDR3: TGTGCCAGCAGCCAAGCGTTCGGCAGGGGGCCTCAAGAGACCCAGTACTTC. The encoded protein is CASSQAFGRGPQETQYF.